The T cell receptor (beta chain) described here comes from a study of OX40 agonist ivuxolimab in advanced cancers. Here immunoSEQ multiplex PCR was the method, and the copy in TCRdb shows in-frame clones only, minus some. The table records 20,000 to 25,000 clones, 70% to 85% of them present only once. About this clone: Its antigen is unidentified.

Notes on the study in general: Fewer expanded clones were found on average in CD4+ than in CD8+ T cells.

Sequenced material: CD4+ or CD8+ T cells sorted from blood, taken in a trial of the OX40 agonist ivuxolimab. The sequence derives from an adult with an advanced solid tumor such as melanoma, head and neck, liver or kidney cancer.

In nucleotides, the CDR3 is TGCGCCAGCAGCTCCCAGACTAACACCGGGGAGCTGTTTTTT. Encoded protein: CASSSQTNTGELFF. This sequence joins TRBV5-1 and TRBJ2-2, with D unclear. Trimming removed 3 bases at V and 2 bases at J, with 8 bases between. Germline values: CDR1 SGHRS, CDR2 YFSETQ. There are 14 residues in the CDR3. Full variable domain (remainder filled in from reference TRBV5-1 and TRBJ2-2): KAGVTQTPRYLIKTRGQQVTLSCSPISGHRSVSWYQQTPGQGLQFLFEYFSETQRNKGNFPGRFSGRQFSNSRSEMNVSTLELGDSALYLCASSSQTNTGELFFGEGSRLTVL.